Listed below are T cell receptor beta chains from one sample, sequenced in a study of T cell responses to AZD1222 COVID-19 vaccine. Only in-frame clones appear in the TCRdb table, and some are missing; sequencing was by immunoSEQ multiplex PCR. The data show some 150,000 clones, 88% seen once. The starting material was peripheral blood, obtained on day 0 of MenACWY control vaccination. These receptors came from an adult in good health. Both conserved end residues are part of each CDR3. Fields, in order: CDR3 length, clone size, V gene, J gene, D gene, CDR3 protein, CDR3 DNA. D genes are given only for firm matches. Clone size is shown for a subset of rows, as once, few, many or a class of expanded clone.

len: 16
abundance: -
v_gene: TRBV5-8
j_gene: TRBJ2-3
d_gene: -
CDR3aa: CASTPRLHLTTDTQYF
CDR3nt: TGTGCCAGCACCCCCAGACTACACCTAACCACAGATACGCAGTATTTT

len: 15
abundance: -
v_gene: TRBV7-8
j_gene: TRBJ1-4
d_gene: -
CDR3aa: CASSPVWASNEKLFF
CDR3nt: TGTGCCAGCAGCCCCGTATGGGCGTCTAATGAAAAACTGTTTTTT

len: 16
abundance: -
v_gene: TRBV14
j_gene: TRBJ2-2
d_gene: -
CDR3aa: CASSRNVGRNTGELFF
CDR3nt: TGTGCCAGCAGTCGAAACGTGGGCAGGAACACCGGGGAGCTGTTTTTT

len: 13
abundance: once
v_gene: TRBV7-2
j_gene: TRBJ1-4
d_gene: -
CDR3aa: CASSFATNEKLFF
CDR3nt: TGTGCCAGCAGCTTTGCAACTAATGAAAAACTGTTTTTT

len: 13
abundance: -
v_gene: TRBV2
j_gene: TRBJ1-5
d_gene: -
CDR3aa: CASRRDGNQPQHF
CDR3nt: TGTGCCAGCCGGAGGGATGGCAATCAGCCCCAGCATTTT

len: 16
abundance: -
v_gene: TRBV5-6
j_gene: TRBJ2-2
d_gene: -
CDR3aa: CASSLALALGTGELFF
CDR3nt: TGTGCCAGCAGCTTGGCACTAGCTCTAGGCACCGGGGAGCTGTTTTTT

len: 14
abundance: -
v_gene: TRBV19
j_gene: TRBJ2-7
d_gene: TRBD2
CDR3aa: CASSIMAGEGEQYF
CDR3nt: TGTGCCAGTAGTATAATGGCGGGGGAGGGCGAGCAGTACTTC

len: 13
abundance: -
v_gene: TRBV19
j_gene: TRBJ2-3
d_gene: TRBD1
CDR3aa: CASSVGQGDTQYF
CDR3nt: TGTGCCAGTAGTGTCGGACAGGGAGATACGCAGTATTTT

len: 12
abundance: -
v_gene: TRBV6-5
j_gene: TRBJ1-2
d_gene: -
CDR3aa: CASSYGKAGYTF
CDR3nt: TGTGCCAGCAGTTACGGAAAAGCTGGCTACACCTTC

len: 14
abundance: -
v_gene: TRBV7-2
j_gene: TRBJ2-3
d_gene: -
CDR3aa: CASSPRAITDTQYF
CDR3nt: TGTGCCAGCAGCCCGAGGGCTATCACAGATACGCAGTATTTT

len: 15
abundance: once
v_gene: TRBV5-1
j_gene: TRBJ1-1
d_gene: -
CDR3aa: CASSGADRIVTEAFF
CDR3nt: TGCGCCAGCAGCGGGGCGGACAGAATCGTCACTGAAGCTTTCTTT

len: 13
abundance: -
v_gene: TRBV18
j_gene: TRBJ1-1
d_gene: -
CDR3aa: CASSPWGNTEAFF
CDR3nt: TGTGCCAGCTCACCGTGGGGAAACACTGAAGCTTTCTTT

len: 18
abundance: -
v_gene: TRBV4-3
j_gene: TRBJ1-6
d_gene: TRBD1
CDR3aa: CASSQDRTGEIYNSPLHF
CDR3nt: TGCGCCAGCAGCCAAGATCGGACAGGCGAAATCTATAATTCACCCCTCCACTTT

len: 15
abundance: -
v_gene: TRBV4-3
j_gene: TRBJ2-2
d_gene: TRBD1
CDR3aa: CASSQGTDNTGELFF
CDR3nt: TGCGCCAGCAGCCAGGGGACAGACAACACCGGGGAGCTGTTTTTT

len: 17
abundance: -
v_gene: TRBV3-1/TRBV3-2
j_gene: TRBJ2-3
d_gene: TRBD2
CDR3aa: CASSTNLVAGGTDTQYF
CDR3nt: TGTGCCAGCAGCACGAATTTGGTAGCGGGAGGAACAGATACGCAGTATTTT

len: 11
abundance: -
v_gene: TRBV11-2
j_gene: TRBJ1-1
d_gene: TRBD1
CDR3aa: CASSSGQVAFF
CDR3nt: TGTGCCAGCAGCTCGGGACAGGTGGCTTTCTTT

len: 14
abundance: -
v_gene: TRBV15
j_gene: TRBJ2-1
d_gene: -
CDR3aa: CATSRGGGSSEQFF
CDR3nt: TGTGCCACCAGCAGAGGAGGGGGGAGCAGTGAGCAGTTCTTC

len: 17
abundance: -
v_gene: TRBV7-2
j_gene: TRBJ1-4
d_gene: -
CDR3aa: CASSLASRGGFNEKLFF
CDR3nt: TGTGCCAGCAGCTTAGCCTCCCGTGGGGGGTTTAATGAAAAACTGTTTTTT